The T cell receptor beta chain described here comes from a study of T cell responses to AZD1222 COVID-19 vaccine. Points from the study as a whole: When two AZD1222 doses had been given, Spike-specific TCR breadth and depth rose.

Germline loops: CDR1 ENHRY, CDR2 SYGVKD. J lost 6 bases, V lost 3 bases, and 7 bases had no gene match. The CDR3 consists of 16 residues. Sequencing used immunoSEQ multiplex PCR; TCRdb keeps in-frame clones, though not all of them. The top ten clones hold nearly 3.5% of a sample with approximately 210,000 clones, just over 90% of them seen once. With respect to this clone: Its antigen is unidentified.

The chain is built from TRBV10-3 and TRBJ2-3, with 12 bases matching TRBD2. This specimen was peripheral blood, taken 28 days after the second AZD1222 dose. The receptor was derived from an adult who received the AZD1222 COVID-19 vaccine. The CDR3 bases are TGTGCCATCAGTGACCCGACTAGCGGGAGTCTTGATACGCAGTATTTT. As protein: CAISDPTSGSLDTQYF.